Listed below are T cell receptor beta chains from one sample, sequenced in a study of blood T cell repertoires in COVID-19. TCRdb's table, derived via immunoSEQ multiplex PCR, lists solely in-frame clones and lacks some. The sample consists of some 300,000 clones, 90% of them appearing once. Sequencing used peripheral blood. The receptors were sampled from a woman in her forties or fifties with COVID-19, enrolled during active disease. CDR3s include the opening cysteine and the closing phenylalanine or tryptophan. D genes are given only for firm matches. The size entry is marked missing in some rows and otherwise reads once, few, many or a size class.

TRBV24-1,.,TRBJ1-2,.,TGTGCCACCAGTGACTCTCGTATTCAGGGGTACTACACCTTC,CATSDSRIQGYYTF
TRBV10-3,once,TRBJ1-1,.,TGTGCCATAGCACAGGGCACTGAAGCTTTCTTT,CAIAQGTEAFF
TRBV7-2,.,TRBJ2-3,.,TGTGCCAGCAGCTTAGAGCAAGCTACCGTCACAGATACGCAGTATTTT,CASSLEQATVTDTQYF
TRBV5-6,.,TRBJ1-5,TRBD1,TGTGCCAGCAGCTGGGGGACAGAAAATCAGCCCCAGCATTTT,CASSWGTENQPQHF
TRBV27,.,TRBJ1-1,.,TGTGCCAGCAGTTTATCCTCGTACGGGACTGAAGCTTTCTTT,CASSLSSYGTEAFF
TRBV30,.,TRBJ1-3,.,TGTGCCTGGAGTCCCTACCATTTCAACTCTGGAAACACCATATATTTT,CAWSPYHFNSGNTIYF
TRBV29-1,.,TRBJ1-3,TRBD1,TGCAGCGTCCGGGACAGAGGCGCGGCGGCGGGAAACACCATATATTTT,CSVRDRGAAAGNTIYF
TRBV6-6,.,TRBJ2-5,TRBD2,TGTGCCAGCAGTCGAGGACTAGCGGGAGTAAGGGTACAAGAGACCCAGTACTTC,CASSRGLAGVRVQETQYF
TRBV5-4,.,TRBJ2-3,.,TGTGCCAGCAGCGCGAAGACTAGCACAGATACGCAGTATTTT,CASSAKTSTDTQYF
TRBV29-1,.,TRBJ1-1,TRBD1,TGCAGCGTTGAGAATACAGGGGGTAGGACTGAAGCTTTCTTT,CSVENTGGRTEAFF
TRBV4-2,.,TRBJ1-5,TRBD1,TGTGCCAGCAGACTAACAGGGGGCGCGAATCAGCCCCAGCATTTT,CASRLTGGANQPQHF
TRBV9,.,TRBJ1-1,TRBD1,TGTGCCAGCAGCGGAACCCCCAACCCCGGGACAGGGGCTTTCTTT,CASSGTPNPGTGAFF
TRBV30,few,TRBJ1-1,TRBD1,TGTGCCTGGAGCGGGGACAGGGGGCGAACTGAAGCTTTCTTT,CAWSGDRGRTEAFF
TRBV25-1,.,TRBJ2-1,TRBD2,TGTGCCAGCGGATCTAGCGGGAGGGGCTATGAGCAGTTCTTC,CASGSSGRGYEQFF
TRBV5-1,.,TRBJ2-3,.,TGCGCCAGCAGCTTGTCAGGGTCCTACACAGATACGCAGTATTTT,CASSLSGSYTDTQYF